This TCR beta chain is drawn from a study of cytomegalovirus exposure and HLA in healthy donors. PCR was performed using 60 Vbeta and 13 Jbeta primers. The method was immunoSEQ multiplex PCR; TCRdb's version includes in-frame clones alone and lacks a portion of them. Of 190,000 or so clones listed, approximately 80% are singletons. Findings of the study overall: Under in vitro conditions, a few CMV-associated chains were confirmed as specific for CMV antigens.

CDR1 is SGHAT, CDR2 FQNNGV, per germline. This CDR3 spans 15 amino acids. Germline trimming cut 4 bases from V and 1 base from J; bases unmatched to any gene: 5. A word on this clone: What it recognizes is unknown.

The receptor's source is a boy between 5 and 17 years old in good health and CMV-seronegative. The chain uses TRBV11-2 and TRBJ2-5, with 8 bases identical to TRBD1. Sequenced: PBMCs. CDR3 nucleotide sequence: TGTGCCAGCAGCTCCGGACAGGGCCCCCAAGAGACCCAGTACTTC. Translation gives CASSSGQGPQETQYF.